This is a list of T cell receptor beta chains from one sample in a study of T cell changes during pregnancy in multiple sclerosis. Clones were read by immunoSEQ multiplex PCR, and TCRdb kept only the in-frame ones, dropping some. The data hold some 64,000 clones, with about 90% observed a single time. This specimen consisted of peripheral blood, obtained in the first trimester of pregnancy. The receptor source for this set is a female donor with multiple sclerosis, enrolled in a pregnancy study. Both conserved end residues are part of each CDR3. Fields, in order: J gene, clone size, D gene, V gene, CDR3 DNA, CDR3 protein. D genes are given only for firm matches. A clone size is listed for some rows: how often the clone was seen (once, few, many), or a class if it is expanded.

>TRBJ2-1|NA|NA|TRBV11-3
TGTGCCAGCAGCTTAGGGCTGAAGGGGGGGGAGCAGTTCTTC
CASSLGLKGGEQFF
>TRBJ1-5|NA|TRBD1|TRBV28
TGTGCCAGCAGCCAGACGGGACAGGGCTCTTTTCAGCCCCAGCATTTT
CASSQTGQGSFQPQHF
>TRBJ2-3|NA|NA|TRBV25-1
TGTGCCAGCAGTGAAGCTTCGGTAGATACGCAGTATTTT
CASSEASVDTQYF
>TRBJ2-7|NA|NA|TRBV6-5
TGTGCCAGCAGTCCCCTTTCTCGACGGGACTACGAGCAGTACTTC
CASSPLSRRDYEQYF
>TRBJ1-2|few|TRBD1|TRBV7-9
TGTGCCAGCAGCTTTGGACCGGGACAGGTGGTATCCCCCTATGGCTACACCTTC
CASSFGPGQVVSPYGYTF
>TRBJ2-5|NA|NA|TRBV5-1
TGCGCCAGCAGCTTAAGGGGTGGTGGCGAGACCCAGTACTTC
CASSLRGGGETQYF
>TRBJ1-3|NA|NA|TRBV6-5
TGTGCCAGCACTCCGAGGGGGTTTGGAAACACCATATATTTT
CASTPRGFGNTIYF
>TRBJ2-3|NA|NA|TRBV13
TGTGCCAGCAGCTTACGCGGAGATACGCAGTATTTT
CASSLRGDTQYF
>TRBJ2-5|NA|TRBD1|TRBV9
TGTGCCAGCAGCGTAGGGCAGGGGGCTATGAATCCAGAGACCCAGTACTTC
CASSVGQGAMNPETQYF
>TRBJ2-1|NA|NA|TRBV2
TGTGCCAGCATCGCGGAACAAAACAATGAGCAGTTCTTC
CASIAEQNNEQFF
>TRBJ1-5|once|TRBD1|TRBV5-4
TGTGCCAGCAGCATAGGGACAGCCGGCAATCAGCCCCAGCATTTT
CASSIGTAGNQPQHF
>TRBJ2-3|NA|TRBD2|TRBV6-6
TGTGCCAGCAGTCGACGCGGCGGGAGTGCAGATACGCAGTATTTT
CASSRRGGSADTQYF
>TRBJ1-4|NA|NA|TRBV9
TGTGCCAGCAGCGCCGGACAGCTCACTAATGAAAAACTGTTTTTT
CASSAGQLTNEKLFF
>TRBJ2-1|NA|NA|TRBV11-2
TGTGCCAGCAGCCTCAGGGGCCGTCTAGGAGTTGACAATGAGCAGTTCTTC
CASSLRGRLGVDNEQFF
>TRBJ2-1|NA|NA|TRBV7-2
TGTGCCAGAGGGTGGGGGAGGCCCCCCTACAATGAGCAGTTCTTC
CARGWGRPPYNEQFF
>TRBJ2-3|NA|TRBD1|TRBV18
TGTGCCAGCTCACCAGGGGGGACAGGGAAAAGAGATACGCAGTATTTT
CASSPGGTGKRDTQYF
>TRBJ1-1|NA|NA|TRBV4-1
TGCGCCAGCATCGGGTTCCCGAACACTGAAGCTTTCTTT
CASIGFPNTEAFF
>TRBJ2-1|NA|NA|TRBV5-1
TGCGCCAGCAGCTTGCGAGGAGGCAATGAGCAGTTCTTC
CASSLRGGNEQFF